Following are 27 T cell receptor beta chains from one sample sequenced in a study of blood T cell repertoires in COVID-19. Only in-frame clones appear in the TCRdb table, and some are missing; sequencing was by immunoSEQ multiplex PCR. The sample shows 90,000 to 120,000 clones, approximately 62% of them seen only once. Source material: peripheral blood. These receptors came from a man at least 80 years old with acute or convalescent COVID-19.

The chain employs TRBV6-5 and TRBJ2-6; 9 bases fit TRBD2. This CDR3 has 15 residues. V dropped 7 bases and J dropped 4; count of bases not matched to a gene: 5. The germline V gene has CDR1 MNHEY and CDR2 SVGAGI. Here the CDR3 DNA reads TGTGCCAGCACGGCGGGAGGGGGCGGGGCCAACGTCCTGACTTTC. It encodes CASTAGGGGANVLTF.

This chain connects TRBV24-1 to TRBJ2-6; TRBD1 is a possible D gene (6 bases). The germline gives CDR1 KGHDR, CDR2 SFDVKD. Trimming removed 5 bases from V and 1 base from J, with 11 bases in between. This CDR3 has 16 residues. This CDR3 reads CATSAQTGSGANVLTF. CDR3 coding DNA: TGTGCCACCAGTGCACAGACAGGTTCTGGGGCCAACGTCCTGACTTTC.

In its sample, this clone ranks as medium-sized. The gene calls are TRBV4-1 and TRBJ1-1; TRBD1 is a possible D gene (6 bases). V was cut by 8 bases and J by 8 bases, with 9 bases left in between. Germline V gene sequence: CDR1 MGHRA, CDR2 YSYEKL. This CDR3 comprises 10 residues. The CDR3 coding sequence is TGCGCCAGCGGGGGCGAGGAAGCTTTCTTT. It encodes CASGGEEAFF.

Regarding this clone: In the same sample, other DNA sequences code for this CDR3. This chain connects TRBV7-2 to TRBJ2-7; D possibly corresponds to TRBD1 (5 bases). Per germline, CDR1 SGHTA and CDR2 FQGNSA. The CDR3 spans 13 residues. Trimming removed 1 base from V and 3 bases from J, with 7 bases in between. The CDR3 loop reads CASSLGRDYEQYF. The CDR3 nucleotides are TGTGCCAGCAGCTTAGGCAGGGACTACGAGCAGTACTTC.

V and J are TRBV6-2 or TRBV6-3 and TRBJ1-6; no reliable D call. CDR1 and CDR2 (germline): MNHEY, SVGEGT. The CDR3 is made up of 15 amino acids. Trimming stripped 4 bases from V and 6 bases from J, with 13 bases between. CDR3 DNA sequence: TGTGCCAGCAGTTCCCGGGGAGCGGGTAATTCACCCCTCCACTTT. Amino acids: CASSSRGAGNSPLHF.

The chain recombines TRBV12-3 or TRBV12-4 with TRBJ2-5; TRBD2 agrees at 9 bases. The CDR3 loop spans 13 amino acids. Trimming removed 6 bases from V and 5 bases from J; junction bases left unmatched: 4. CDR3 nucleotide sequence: TGTGCCAGCAGACTTACTAGCGGGGAGACCCAGTACTTC. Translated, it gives CASRLTSGETQYF.

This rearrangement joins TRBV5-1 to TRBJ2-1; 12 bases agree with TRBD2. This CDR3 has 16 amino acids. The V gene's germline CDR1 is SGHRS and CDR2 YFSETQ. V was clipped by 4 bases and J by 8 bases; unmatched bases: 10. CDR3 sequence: CASSKLAGGQTDEQFF. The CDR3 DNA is TGCGCCAGCAGCAAACTAGCGGGAGGCCAAACAGATGAGCAGTTCTTC.

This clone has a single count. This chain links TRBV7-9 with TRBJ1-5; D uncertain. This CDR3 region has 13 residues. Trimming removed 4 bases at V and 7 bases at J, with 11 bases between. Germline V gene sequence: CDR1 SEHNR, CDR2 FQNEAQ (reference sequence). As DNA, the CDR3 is TGTGCCAGCAGCTCGTACCCCGGGCAGCCCCAGCATTTT. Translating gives CASSSYPGQPQHF.

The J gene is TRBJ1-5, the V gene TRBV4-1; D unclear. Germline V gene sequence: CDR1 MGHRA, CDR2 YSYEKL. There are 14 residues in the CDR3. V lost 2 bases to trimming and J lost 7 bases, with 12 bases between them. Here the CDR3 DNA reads TGCGCCAGCAGCCAACCAAACCAACAGCAGCCCCAGCATTTT. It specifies CASSQPNQQQPQHF.

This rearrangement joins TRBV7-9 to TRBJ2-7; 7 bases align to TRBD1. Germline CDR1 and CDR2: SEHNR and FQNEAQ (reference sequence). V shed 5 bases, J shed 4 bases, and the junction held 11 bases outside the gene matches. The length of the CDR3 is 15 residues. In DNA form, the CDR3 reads TGTGCCAGCAGCCCTACGAGCCGGGACAGATACGAGCAGTACTTC. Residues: CASSPTSRDRYEQYF.

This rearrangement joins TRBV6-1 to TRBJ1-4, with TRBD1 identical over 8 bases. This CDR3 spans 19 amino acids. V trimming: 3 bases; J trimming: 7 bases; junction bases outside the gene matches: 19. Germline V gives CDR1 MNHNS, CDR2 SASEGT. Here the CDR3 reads CASSEHFGTGRGDSEKLFF. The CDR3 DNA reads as TGTGCCAGCAGTGAGCACTTCGGGACAGGTCGAGGGGATAGTGAAAAACTGTTTTTT.

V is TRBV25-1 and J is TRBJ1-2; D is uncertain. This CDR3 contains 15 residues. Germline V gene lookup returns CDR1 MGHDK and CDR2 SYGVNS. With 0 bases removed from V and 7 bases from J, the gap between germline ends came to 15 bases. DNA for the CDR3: TGTGCCAGCAGTGAATATGGCGACGGACTCGGTGGCTACACCTTC. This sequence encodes CASSEYGDGLGGYTF.

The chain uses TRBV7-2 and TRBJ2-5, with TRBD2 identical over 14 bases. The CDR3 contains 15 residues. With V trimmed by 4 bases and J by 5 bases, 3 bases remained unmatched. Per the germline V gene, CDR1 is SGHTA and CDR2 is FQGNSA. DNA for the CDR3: TGTGCCAGCAGCTACCGGACTAGCGGGAGGGAGACCCAGTACTTC. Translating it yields CASSYRTSGRETQYF.

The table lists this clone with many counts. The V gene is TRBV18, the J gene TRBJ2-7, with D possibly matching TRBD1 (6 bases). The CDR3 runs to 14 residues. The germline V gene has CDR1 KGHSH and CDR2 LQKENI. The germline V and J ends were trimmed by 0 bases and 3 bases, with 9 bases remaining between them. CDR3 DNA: TGTGCCAGCTCACCACCCCCAGGGGTCTACGAGCAGTACTTC. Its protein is CASSPPPGVYEQYF.

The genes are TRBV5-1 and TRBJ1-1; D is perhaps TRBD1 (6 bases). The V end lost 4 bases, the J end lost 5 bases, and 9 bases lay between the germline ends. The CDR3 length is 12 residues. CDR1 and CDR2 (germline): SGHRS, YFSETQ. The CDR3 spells CASSTDRTEAFF. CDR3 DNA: TGCGCCAGCAGCACCGACAGGACTGAAGCTTTCTTT.

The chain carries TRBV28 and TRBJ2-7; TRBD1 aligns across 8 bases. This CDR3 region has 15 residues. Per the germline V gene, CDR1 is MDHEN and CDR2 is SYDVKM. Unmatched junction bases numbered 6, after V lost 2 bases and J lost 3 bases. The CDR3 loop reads CASSLLRTGSYEQYF. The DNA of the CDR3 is TGTGCCAGCAGTTTACTCAGGACAGGGAGCTACGAGCAGTACTTC.

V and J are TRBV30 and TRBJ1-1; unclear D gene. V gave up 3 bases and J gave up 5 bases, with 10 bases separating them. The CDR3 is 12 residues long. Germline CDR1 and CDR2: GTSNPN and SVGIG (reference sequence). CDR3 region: CAWRWARTEAFF. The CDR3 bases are TGTGCCTGGAGGTGGGCAAGGACTGAAGCTTTCTTT.

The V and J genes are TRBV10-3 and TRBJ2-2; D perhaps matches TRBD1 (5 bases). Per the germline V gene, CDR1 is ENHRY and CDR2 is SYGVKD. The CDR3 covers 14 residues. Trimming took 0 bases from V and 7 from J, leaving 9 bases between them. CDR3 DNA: TGTGCCATCAGTGAGTCGCAAGGGGTCGGGGAGCTGTTTTTT. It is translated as CAISESQGVGELFF.

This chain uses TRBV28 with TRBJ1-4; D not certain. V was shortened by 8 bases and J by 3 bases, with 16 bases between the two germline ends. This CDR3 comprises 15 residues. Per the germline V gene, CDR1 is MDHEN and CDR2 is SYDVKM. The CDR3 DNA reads TGTGCCAGCTTTGCCGAGGGTTCACCTAATGAAAAACTGTTTTTT. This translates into CASFAEGSPNEKLFF.

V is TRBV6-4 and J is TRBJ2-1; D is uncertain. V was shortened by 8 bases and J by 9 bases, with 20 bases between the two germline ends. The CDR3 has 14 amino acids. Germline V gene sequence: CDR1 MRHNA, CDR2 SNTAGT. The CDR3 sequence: CASQTGMGLGEQFF. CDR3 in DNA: TGTGCCAGCCAGACTGGTATGGGTCTCGGTGAGCAGTTCTTC.

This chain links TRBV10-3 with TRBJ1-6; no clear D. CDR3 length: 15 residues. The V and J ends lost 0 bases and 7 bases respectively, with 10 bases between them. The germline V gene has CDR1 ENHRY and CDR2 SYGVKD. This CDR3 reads CAISESAVMNSPLHF. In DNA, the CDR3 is TGTGCCATCAGTGAGTCGGCAGTGATGAATTCACCCCTCCACTTT.

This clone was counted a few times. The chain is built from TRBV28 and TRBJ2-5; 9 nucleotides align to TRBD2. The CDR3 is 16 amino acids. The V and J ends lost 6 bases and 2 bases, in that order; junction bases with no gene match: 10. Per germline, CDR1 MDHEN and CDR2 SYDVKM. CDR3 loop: CASRDSGSGAQETQYF. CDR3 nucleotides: TGTGCCAGCAGGGATAGCGGGAGTGGGGCGCAAGAGACCCAGTACTTC.

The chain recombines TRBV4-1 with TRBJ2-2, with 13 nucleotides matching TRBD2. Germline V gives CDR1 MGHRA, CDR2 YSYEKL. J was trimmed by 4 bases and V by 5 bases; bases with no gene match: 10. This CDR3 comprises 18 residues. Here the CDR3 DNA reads TGCGCCAGCAGCGCCCCACTAGCGGGAGGGCCTGTCACCGGGGAGCTGTTTTTT. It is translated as CASSAPLAGGPVTGELFF.

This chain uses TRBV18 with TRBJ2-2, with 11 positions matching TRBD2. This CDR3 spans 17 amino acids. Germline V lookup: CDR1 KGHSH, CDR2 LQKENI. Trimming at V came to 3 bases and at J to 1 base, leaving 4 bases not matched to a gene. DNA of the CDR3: TGTGCCAGCTCACCCTGGACTAGCGGGCAGAACACCGGGGAGCTGTTTTTT. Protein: CASSPWTSGQNTGELFF.

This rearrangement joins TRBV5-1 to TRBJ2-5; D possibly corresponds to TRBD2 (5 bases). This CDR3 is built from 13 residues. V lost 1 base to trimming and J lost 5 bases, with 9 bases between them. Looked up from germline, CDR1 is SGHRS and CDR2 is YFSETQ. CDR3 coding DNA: TGCGCCAGCAGCTTGCAGACGGGGGAGACCCAGTACTTC. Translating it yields CASSLQTGETQYF.

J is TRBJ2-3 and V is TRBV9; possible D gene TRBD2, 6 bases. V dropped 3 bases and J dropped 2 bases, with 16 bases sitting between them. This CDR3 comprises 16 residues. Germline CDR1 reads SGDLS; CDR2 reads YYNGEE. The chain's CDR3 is CASSETGTWFTDTQYF. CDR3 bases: TGTGCCAGCAGCGAGACCGGGACTTGGTTCACAGATACGCAGTATTTT.

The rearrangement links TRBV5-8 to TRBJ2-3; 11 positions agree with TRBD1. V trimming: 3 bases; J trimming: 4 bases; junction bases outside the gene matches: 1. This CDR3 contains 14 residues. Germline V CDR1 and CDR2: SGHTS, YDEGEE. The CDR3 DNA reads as TGTGCCAGCAGCTCGGGACAGGGGGCAGATACGCAGTATTTT. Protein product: CASSSGQGADTQYF.